This TCR beta chain stems from a study of CD8 T cells in Susac syndrome. The study sequenced TCR beta in blood CD8+ and CD4+ T cells. Healthy donors served as the controls. They were matched for age and sex. This CDR3 region has 14 residues. Deletions cut 4 bases from V and 6 bases from J, with 14 bases between. Germline values: CDR1 SGHRS, CDR2 YFSETQ. With regard to this clonotype: Antigen unknown.

Overall study results and limits: By the study's own acknowledgment, its TCR sequencing and HLA analysis included relatively few individuals.

Random hexamers were used to reverse transcribe an amount of roughly 0.45 to 1 ug RNA. The method of amplification for TCR beta CDR3 was immunoSEQ multiplex PCR, covering 54 Vbeta and 13 Jbeta. From the immunoSEQ multiplex PCR reads, TCRdb called clonotypes with MiXCR, one entry per CDR3 protein. The table includes approximately 120,000 distinct CDR3 sequences, 92% detected once. The TCR sequence derives from a human donor in good health. The sample consisted of CD8+ T cells from PBMCs. The V and J genes are TRBV5-1 and TRBJ2-1; the D gene could be TRBD1 or TRBD2 (5 bases each). The CDR3 DNA reads TGCGCCAGCAGCGGATCCGGGACCCCCAATGAGCAGTTCTTC. Protein sequence: CASSGSGTPNEQFF.